This T cell receptor beta chain was observed in a study of beta chain features in type 1 diabetes. Whole-study results and caveats: cDNA-based reads could over-represent cells with high TCR expression. When Type 1 diabetes patients were examined, their TCRB CDR3s proved moderately but significantly shorter in all four CD4+ subsets.

Once sorted, every population was more than 95% pure. All of the isolated RNA was reverse transcribed, so expressed TCRB transcripts were sequenced. The method was immunoSEQ multiplex PCR; TCRdb's version includes in-frame clones alone and lacks a portion of them. Seen here are over 700,000 clones, roughly a sixth observed once, and the top ten hold 0.023%. Of note for this clone: What it recognizes is unknown.

CDR1 is MNHNS, CDR2 SASEGT, per germline. V was clipped by 0 bases and J by 5 bases, with 11 bases between them. The CDR3 extends over 15 amino acids. The chain combines TRBV6-1 with TRBJ1-5, with D possibly TRBD1 on 5 matching bases. The source is a woman under 30 in good health. The sample taken for sequencing was naive CD4+ T cells from blood. CDR3 DNA sequence: TGTGCCAGCAGTGAAGCTATCAGGGCGGATCAGCCCCAGCATTTT. Encoded protein: CASSEAIRADQPQHF.